The 20 T cell receptor beta chains reported below all come from one sample, sequenced in a study of blood T cell repertoires in COVID-19. Clones were sequenced by immunoSEQ multiplex PCR, and TCRdb holds only the in-frame ones, with some missing. The sample contains 30,000 to 35,000 clones, around 85% of which appear only once. Sequencing was done on a sample of peripheral blood. The receptors shown here come from a man between 65 and 85 years old with COVID-19, enrolled during active disease.

The rearrangement joins TRBV27 to TRBJ2-5; 12 bases match TRBD2. Germline CDR1 reads MNHEY; CDR2 reads SMNVEV (reference sequence). Trimming cost V 1 base and J 1 base; bases outside gene matches: 7. This CDR3 contains 18 residues. The CDR3 loop is CASSLFALAGGIQETQYF. CDR3 nucleotides: TGTGCCAGCAGTTTATTTGCCCTAGCGGGAGGGATCCAAGAGACCCAGTACTTC.

V usage is TRBV4-2 and J usage is TRBJ2-2; 10 bases are a match to TRBD2. CDR1 LGHNA and CDR2 YNFKEQ come from the germline V gene. V dropped 4 bases and J dropped 7; count of bases not matched to a gene: 6. This CDR3 is built from 15 residues. Here the CDR3 DNA reads TGTGCCAGCAGCCCCCTAGCGGGAGTGGTCGGGGAGCTGTTTTTT. Encoded protein: CASSPLAGVVGELFF.

As DNA, the CDR3 is TGTGCCTGGAGTCCACAGACAGGGGGTTCACCCCTCCACTTT. Its protein is CAWSPQTGGSPLHF. V usage is TRBV30 and J usage is TRBJ1-6; 9 bases fit TRBD1. V lost 2 bases and J lost 9; bases outside the gene matches: 5. The CDR3 covers 14 residues. Germline CDR1 GTSNPN, CDR2 SVGIG (reference sequence).

This sequence joins TRBV18 and TRBJ2-7, with 8 bases lining up with TRBD1. In germline, CDR1 is KGHSH, CDR2 LQKENI. This CDR3 has 16 amino acids. V lost 3 bases, J lost 2 bases, and 9 bases stayed unmatched. This CDR3 is CASSPNPGGPPYEQYF. The CDR3 bases are TGTGCCAGCTCACCTAACCCAGGGGGCCCTCCCTACGAGCAGTACTTC.

The rearrangement links TRBV5-1 to TRBJ1-1; no reliable D call. CDR3 length equals 13 residues. In germline, CDR1 is SGHRS, CDR2 YFSETQ. Trimming took off 2 bases at V and 5 bases at J, with 10 bases between the two ends. The CDR3 DNA follows: TGCGCCAGCAGCTTAAAGATGGAGACTGAAGCTTTCTTT. Protein sequence: CASSLKMETEAFF.

CDR3 in DNA: TGTGCCAGCAGCCAGTCACTAGCGGGAGCTCAGTATTTT. It encodes CASSQSLAGAQYF. The chain employs TRBV14 and TRBJ2-3; 11 bases fit TRBD2. V dropped 3 bases and J dropped 12; count of bases not matched to a gene: 5. The CDR3 sequence is 13 residues long. Germline-derived CDR1 and CDR2 are SGHDN and FVKESK.

The gene calls are TRBV18 and TRBJ2-5; D gene uncertain. The V gene lost 1 base and the J gene lost 4 bases, with 7 bases spanning the gap. CDR1 KGHSH and CDR2 LQKENI come from the germline V gene. The CDR3 is 13 residues long. The CDR3 region is CASSPRPRETQYF. The DNA of the CDR3 is TGTGCCAGCTCACCACGCCCTAGAGAGACCCAGTACTTC.

This clone was seen a few times. This chain connects TRBV5-1 to TRBJ1-2, with 11 bases lining up with TRBD1. From germline, CDR1 is SGHRS and CDR2 YFSETQ. The CDR3 spans 15 residues. Trimming took 0 bases from V and 6 from J; bases not matched to a gene: 4. The CDR3 sequence: CASSLGRTGGDGYTF. As DNA, the CDR3 is TGCGCCAGCAGCTTGGGCAGGACAGGGGGCGATGGCTACACCTTC.

This chain links TRBV27 with TRBJ2-2; D possibly corresponds to TRBD1 (6 bases). The CDR3 contains 17 residues. CDR1 and CDR2 from the germline V gene are MNHEY and SMNVEV (reference sequence). V gave up 5 bases and J gave up 6 bases, with 22 bases separating them. The CDR3 DNA is TGTGCCAGCAGTCCCGTGGGGGCGGTTTCGGTTCCCGGGGAGCTGTTTTTT. It translates to CASSPVGAVSVPGELFF.

The chain employs TRBV5-1 and TRBJ1-1; 7 nucleotides align to TRBD1. From germline, CDR1 is SGHRS and CDR2 YFSETQ. This CDR3 is built from 17 residues. After removal of 0 bases from V and 3 bases from J, the junction contained 11 bases not matched to a gene. CDR3 residues: CASSLVGWGDRDTEAFF. Written as DNA, the CDR3 is TGCGCCAGCAGCTTGGTAGGATGGGGAGACAGGGACACTGAAGCTTTCTTT. Drawing the rest from reference TRBV5-1 and TRBJ1-1, the complete variable domain is KAGVTQTPRYLIKTRGQQVTLSCSPISGHRSVSWYQQTPGQGLQFLFEYFSETQRNKGNFPGRFSGRQFSNSRSEMNVSTLELGDSALYLCASSLVGWGDRDTEAFFGQGTRLTVV.

The gene calls are TRBV4-2 and TRBJ1-5, with a possible D match to TRBD1 (5 bases). Germline lookup yields CDR1 LGHNA and CDR2 YNFKEQ. CDR3 size: 17 residues. V dropped 3 bases and J dropped 6 bases, with 21 bases sitting between them. The CDR3 reads CASSQDVGLTGGQPQHF. As DNA, the CDR3 is TGTGCCAGCAGCCAGGATGTGGGACTAACGGGCGGTCAGCCCCAGCATTTT.

The chain links TRBV5-6 to TRBJ1-2; D may be TRBD1 (6 bases). Germline CDR1 is SGHDT and CDR2 is YYEEEE. Deletions cut 5 bases from V and 4 bases from J, with 18 bases between. CDR3 length: 15 amino acids. DNA for the CDR3: TGTGCCAGCAGTATGGACAGCACCCCAATCTATGGCTACACCTTC. Protein product: CASSMDSTPIYGYTF.

This rearrangement joins TRBV3-1 (or the pseudogene TRBV3-2) to TRBJ2-2; tentatively, D is TRBD2 (6 bases). This CDR3 comprises 18 residues. Germline loops: CDR1 LGHDT, CDR2 YNNKEL (reference sequence). The V end lost 2 bases, the J end lost 0 bases, and 16 bases lay between the germline ends. The CDR3 region is CASSQYLFTSSNTGELFF. The DNA for the CDR3 is TGTGCCAGCAGCCAATACCTGTTCACTAGCTCGAACACCGGGGAGCTGTTTTTT.

CDR3: CASSAGGGGEQYF. CDR3 bases: TGTGCCAGCAGTGCCGGGGGAGGAGGCGAGCAGTACTTC. The chain uses TRBV6-2 or TRBV6-3 and TRBJ2-7; weak D call: TRBD2 (6 bases). Germline values: CDR1 MNHEY, CDR2 SVGEGT. There are 13 residues in the CDR3. V was shortened by 5 bases and J by 6 bases, with 14 bases between the two germline ends.

The rearrangement links TRBV7-2 to TRBJ2-1, with TRBD2 identical over 14 bases. J was trimmed by 1 base and V by 4 bases; bases with no gene match: 6. Germline V CDR1 and CDR2: SGHTA, FQGNSA. The CDR3 has 18 residues. CDR3 residues: CASSSRTSGRRSYNEQFF. The CDR3 nucleotides read TGTGCCAGCAGCTCGCGGACTAGCGGGAGGAGGTCCTACAATGAGCAGTTCTTC.

The V gene is TRBV5-6, the J gene TRBJ1-4, with D possibly being TRBD1 (5 bases). CDR3 size: 15 residues. The germline V and J ends were trimmed by 4 bases and 7 bases, with 17 bases remaining between them. CDR1 is SGHDT and CDR2 is YYEEEE in the germline V gene. CDR3 sequence reads: CASSIGVTLGEKLFF. DNA for the CDR3: TGTGCCAGCAGCATAGGGGTCACCCTTGGTGAAAAACTGTTTTTT.

The J gene is TRBJ1-4, the V gene TRBV27, with D maybe TRBD1 (6 bases). The CDR3 runs 13 residues. CDR1 and CDR2 from the germline V gene are MNHEY and SMNVEV (reference sequence). The ends were cut back, 4 bases at V and 11 bases at J, with 14 bases in the middle. CDR3 region: CASSSQGFRKLFF. CDR3 in DNA: TGTGCCAGCAGTTCTCAGGGGTTTCGGAAACTGTTTTTT.

The chain uses TRBV3-1 (or the pseudogene TRBV3-2) and TRBJ1-1, with D hard to call. V dropped 3 bases and J dropped 6 bases, with 17 bases sitting between them. Germline CDR1 is LGHDT and CDR2 is YNNKEL (reference sequence). The CDR3 extends over 15 amino acids. CDR3 residues: CASSHRNEAEAEAFF. CDR3 bases: TGTGCCAGCAGCCATCGAAACGAGGCCGAGGCTGAAGCTTTCTTT.

The chain uses TRBV7-9 and TRBJ2-1; D possibly corresponds to TRBD1 (6 bases). The V end lost 3 bases, the J end lost 0 bases, and 15 bases lay between the germline ends. The CDR3 runs 17 residues. Germline V gene lookup returns CDR1 SEHNR and CDR2 FQNEAQ (reference sequence). CDR3 protein: CASSFPTGQSSYNEQFF. For the CDR3, the DNA is TGTGCCAGCAGCTTTCCCACGGGACAAAGCTCCTACAATGAGCAGTTCTTC.

The rearrangement joins TRBV5-1 to TRBJ2-1; TRBD2 agrees at 11 bases. Germline CDR1 is SGHRS and CDR2 is YFSETQ. The V segment lost 4 bases and the J segment 5 bases; nucleotides outside the gene matches: 5. The CDR3 is made up of 15 amino acids. The CDR3 loop is CASSQGLAADNEQFF. The CDR3 coding sequence is TGCGCCAGCAGCCAGGGACTAGCGGCAGACAATGAGCAGTTCTTC.